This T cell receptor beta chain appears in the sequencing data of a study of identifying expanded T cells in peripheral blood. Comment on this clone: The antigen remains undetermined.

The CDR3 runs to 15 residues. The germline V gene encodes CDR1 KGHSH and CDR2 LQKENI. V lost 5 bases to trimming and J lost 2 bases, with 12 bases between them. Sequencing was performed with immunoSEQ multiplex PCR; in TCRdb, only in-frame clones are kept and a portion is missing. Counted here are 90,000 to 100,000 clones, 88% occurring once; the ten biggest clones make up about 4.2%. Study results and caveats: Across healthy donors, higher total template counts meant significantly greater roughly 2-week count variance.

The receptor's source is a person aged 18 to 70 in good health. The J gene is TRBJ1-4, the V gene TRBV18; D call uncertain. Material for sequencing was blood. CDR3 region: CASSSWGATNEKLFF. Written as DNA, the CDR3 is TGTGCCAGCTCATCGTGGGGAGCCACTAATGAAAAACTGTTTTTT.